Listed here is a single T cell receptor beta chain. This record comes from a study of blood T cell repertoires in COVID-19. Turning to the study itself: Both acute and convalescent COVID-19 samples were obtained from the United States, Italy and Spain. T cells, B-cell-depleted T cells, or PBMCs provided the cDNA or gDNA that served as material.

Germline lookup yields CDR1 SNHLY and CDR2 FYNNEI. The ends were cut back, 6 bases at V and 4 bases at J, with 14 bases in the middle. This CDR3 region has 14 residues. TCRdb's table, derived via immunoSEQ multiplex PCR, lists solely in-frame clones and lacks some. The sample contains roughly 70,000 clones, 73% of which appear only once. The sequencing sample was made of peripheral blood. This clonotype was obtained from a man in his 60s with acute or convalescent COVID-19. This chain uses TRBV2 with TRBJ2-3, with D possibly matching TRBD1 (5 bases). The CDR3 protein is CASRAPQGADTQYF. CDR3 DNA sequence: TGTGCCAGCAGGGCACCCCAGGGCGCAGATACGCAGTATTTT.